The 9 T cell receptor beta chains reported below all come from one sample, sequenced in a study of blood T cells in healthy people across ages. Combining a sample-barcoded 5' primer with a J-beta primer mix, a second PCR ran for roughly 7 to 11 cycles. TCRdb re-analysed the 5' RACE reads in MiXCR, keeping a single row per CDR3 protein. Of roughly 800,000 distinct CDR3 sequences listed, 30% to 45% were seen once; the top ten hold 10% to 15%. Source material: blood. These receptors all stem from a man younger than 35 in good health.

Regarding this clonotype: A much larger clone differs by one base, so this may be a read error. The chain combines TRBV5-1 with TRBJ1-2; D is perhaps TRBD1 (6 bases). With 4 bases removed from V and 5 bases from J, the gap between germline ends came to 12 bases. The CDR3 has 13 amino acids. The germline V gene encodes CDR1 SGHRS and CDR2 YFSETQ. CDR3 protein: CASSRGQRYGYTF. The CDR3 nucleotides read TGCGCCAGCAGCCGAGGACAGAGATATGGCTACACCTTC.

V and J are TRBV5-1 and TRBJ2-1; 7 bases are a match to TRBD1. The J call is doubtful: the DNA matches TRBJ2-7 better. The CDR3 runs 14 residues. Germline V gene sequence: CDR1 SGHRS, CDR2 YFSETQ. The CDR3 DNA reads TGCGCCAGCAGCTGGGACAGCTCCTACAATGAGCAGTACTTC. As protein: CASSWDSSYNEQYF.

This clonotype was recorded a few times. The chain uses TRBV4-1 and TRBJ2-1; 9 nucleotides align to TRBD2. J was trimmed by 3 bases and V by 1 base; bases with no gene match: 13. The CDR3 covers 19 residues. The germline gives CDR1 MGHRA, CDR2 YSYEKL. CDR3 protein: CASSQAGASGIGDYNEQFF. CDR3 sequence (DNA): TGCGCCAGCAGCCAAGCGGGTGCTAGCGGGATTGGAGACTACAATGAGCAGTTCTTC.

V and J are TRBV2 and TRBJ1-1; D possibly corresponds to TRBD1 (6 bases). Deletions cut 6 bases from V and 4 bases from J, with 15 bases between. The length of the CDR3 is 14 residues. Germline CDR1 reads SNHLY; CDR2 reads FYNNEI. CDR3 DNA sequence: TGTGCCAGCAGAACTCCAGGGGACTTCACTGAAGCTTTCTTT. Protein product: CASRTPGDFTEAFF.

This clonotype was detected only a few times. The chain combines TRBV12-3 or TRBV12-4 with TRBJ1-4; D not certain. Trimming stripped 5 bases from V and 8 bases from J, with 15 bases between. The CDR3 totals 14 residues. CDR3 sequence reads: CASSDPGLGEKLFF. CDR3 sequence (DNA): TGTGCCAGCAGTGACCCGGGCCTGGGGGAAAAACTGTTTTTT.

The chain has TRBV7-2 and TRBJ1-6, with D uncertain. CDR1 is SGHTA and CDR2 is FQGNSA in the germline V gene. The CDR3 covers 16 residues. Trimming stripped 1 base from V and 10 bases from J, with 17 bases between. The DNA of the CDR3 is TGTGCCAGCAGCTTAGGTGGCCGAGCATTTCGATCACCCCTCCACTTT. It translates to CASSLGGRAFRSPLHF.

The V gene is TRBV7-2, the J gene TRBJ1-1, with D tentatively TRBD1 (5 bases). Germline CDR1 SGHTA, CDR2 FQGNSA. Trimming left V 2 bases short and J 0 bases short, with 13 bases between. The length of the CDR3 is 16 residues. The CDR3 DNA is TGTGCCAGCAGCTTATCCTGGGGACTCATGAACACTGAAGCTTTCTTT. This gives the protein CASSLSWGLMNTEAFF.

The rearrangement uses TRBV30 and TRBJ1-2, with TRBD1 matching over 11 bases. The CDR3 covers 16 residues. V trimming: 3 bases; J trimming: 4 bases; junction bases outside the gene matches: 10. Germline lookup yields CDR1 GTSNPN and CDR2 SVGIG (reference sequence). Written as DNA, the CDR3 is TGTGCCTGGAGCGTACCGGGACAGGGGGTGGCCTATGGCTACACCTTC. This translates into CAWSVPGQGVAYGYTF.

The chain uses TRBV2 and TRBJ2-4; D tentatively reads TRBD1 or TRBD2 (5 bases each). The CDR3 covers 17 residues. V dropped 6 bases and J dropped 0 bases, with 18 bases sitting between them. Germline V lookup: CDR1 SNHLY, CDR2 FYNNEI. As DNA, the CDR3 is TGTGCCAGCAGCCACACTGGGACGTCCATAGCCAAAAACATTCAGTACTTC. Translating it yields CASSHTGTSIAKNIQYF.